The clone carrying this T cell receptor beta chain has ten or more counts. The length of the CDR3 is 15 residues. Germline CDR1 DFQATT, CDR2 SNEGSKA (reference sequence). Unmatched junction bases numbered 9, after V lost 0 bases and J lost 4 bases. The data were taken from a study of Graves' ophthalmopathy and Graves' hyperthyroidism. Study details: The authors collected peripheral blood at initial diagnosis, before any treatment.

The hyperthyroidism patients had a new diagnosis of under 2 months' duration and were aged 18 to 65. RNA transcripts were the source from which TCR beta CDR3 regions were amplified. RT-PCR with HTBI primers came first, then second-round multiplex PCR. TCRdb fed the multiplex PCR reads into MiXCR, producing one record per CDR3 protein. This table holds some 410,000 distinct CDR3 sequences, under 25% found once. The J gene is TRBJ2-7, the V gene TRBV20-1; 7 bases agree with TRBD2. The clonotype originates from a woman between 18 and 29 years old with stable Graves' hyperthyroidism. Material for sequencing was peripheral blood. The CDR3 is CSARDPGGSGYEQYF. As DNA, the CDR3 is TGCAGTGCTAGAGATCCGGGCGGGAGTGGGTACGAGCAGTACTTC.